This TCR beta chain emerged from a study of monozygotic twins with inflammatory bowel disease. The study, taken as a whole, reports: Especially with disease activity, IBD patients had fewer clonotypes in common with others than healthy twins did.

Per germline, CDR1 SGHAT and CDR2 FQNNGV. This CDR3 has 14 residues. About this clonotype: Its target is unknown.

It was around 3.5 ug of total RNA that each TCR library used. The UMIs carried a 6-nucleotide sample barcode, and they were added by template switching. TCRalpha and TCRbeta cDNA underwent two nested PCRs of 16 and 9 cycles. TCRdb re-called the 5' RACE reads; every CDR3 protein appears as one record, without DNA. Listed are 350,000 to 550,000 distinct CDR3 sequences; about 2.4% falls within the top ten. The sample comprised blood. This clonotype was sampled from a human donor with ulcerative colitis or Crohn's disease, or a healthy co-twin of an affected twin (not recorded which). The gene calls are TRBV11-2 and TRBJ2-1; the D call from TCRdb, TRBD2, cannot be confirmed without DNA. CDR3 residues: CASSVSGGVNEQFF.